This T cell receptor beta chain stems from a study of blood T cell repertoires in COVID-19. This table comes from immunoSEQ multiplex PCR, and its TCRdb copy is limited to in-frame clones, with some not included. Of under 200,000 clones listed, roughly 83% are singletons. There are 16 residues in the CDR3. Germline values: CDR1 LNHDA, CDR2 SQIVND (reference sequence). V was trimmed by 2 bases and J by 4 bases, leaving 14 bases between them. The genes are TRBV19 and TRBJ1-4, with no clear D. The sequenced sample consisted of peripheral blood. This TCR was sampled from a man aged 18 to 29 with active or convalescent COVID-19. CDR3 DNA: TGTGCCAGTAGTATACCCTCAACGGGAGGTAATGAAAAACTGTTTTTT. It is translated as CASSIPSTGGNEKLFF. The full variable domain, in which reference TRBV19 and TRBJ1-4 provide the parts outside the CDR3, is DGGITQSPKYLFRKEGQNVTLSCEQNLNHDAMYWYRQDPGQGLRLIYYSQIVNDFQKGDIAEGYSVSREKKESFPLTVTSAQKNPTAFYLCASSIPSTGGNEKLFFGSGTQLSVL.